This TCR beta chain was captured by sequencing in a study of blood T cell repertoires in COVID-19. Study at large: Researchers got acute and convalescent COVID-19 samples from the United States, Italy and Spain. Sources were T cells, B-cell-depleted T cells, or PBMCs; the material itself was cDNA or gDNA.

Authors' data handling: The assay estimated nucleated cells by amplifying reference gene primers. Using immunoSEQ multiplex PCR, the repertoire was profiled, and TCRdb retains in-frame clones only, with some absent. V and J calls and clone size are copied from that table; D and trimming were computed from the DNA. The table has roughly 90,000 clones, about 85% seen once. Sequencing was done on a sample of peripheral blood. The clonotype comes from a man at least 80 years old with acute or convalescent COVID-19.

CDR3 amino acids: CASRSGLAVTYEQYF. The CDR3 DNA follows: TGTGCCAGCAGATCTGGACTAGCCGTAACCTACGAGCAGTACTTC. The rearrangement links TRBV28 to TRBJ2-7, with TRBD2 matching over 8 bases. The V gene end was trimmed by 6 bases and the J gene end by 2 bases; junction bases not matched to a gene: 9. Germline lookup yields CDR1 MDHEN and CDR2 SYDVKM. The CDR3 has 15 amino acids.